The source of this TCR beta chain is a study of blood T cell repertoires in COVID-19. Across the study: COVID-19 samples collected from the United States, Italy and Spain covered acute and convalescent phases. T cells, B-cell-depleted T cells, or PBMCs provided the cDNA or gDNA that served as material.

Per the authors' pipeline: It was from reference gene primer amplification that nucleated cell counts were estimated. Assay used: immunoSEQ multiplex PCR; TCRdb lists only in-frame clones, some missing. V, J and clone size derive from that table, while D and trimming were established from the DNA sequence. The table has a few hundred thousand clones, roughly 91% seen once. The V and J ends lost 0 bases and 0 bases respectively, with 19 bases between them. The CDR3 is made up of 19 amino acids. Per germline, CDR1 SGDLS and CDR2 YYNGEE. The chain employs TRBV9 and TRBJ2-1; perhaps TRBD2 as D (6 bases). The receptor comes from a woman in her thirties or forties who had recovered from COVID-19. Sequenced sample: peripheral blood. CDR3 amino acids: CASSVGRDWGPSSYNEQFF. CDR3 nucleotides: TGTGCCAGCAGCGTAGGGCGGGATTGGGGTCCGAGCTCCTACAATGAGCAGTTCTTC.